This T cell receptor beta chain was identified during a study of CD8+ T cells in alopecia areata. This clone was seen a few times. Its antigen is unidentified. Study results and caveats: Clonality exceeded that of normal scalp in lesional scalp, most notably in alopecia totalis/universalis. Having one nonresponder leaves uncertain how baseline CD8+ expansion relates to response.

Germline loops: CDR1 SQVTM, CDR2 ANQGSEA. CDR3 length: 13 amino acids. Trimming pared 5 bases from V and 3 bases from J, leaving 14 bases between. Extraction of RNA preceded its reverse transcription into cDNA, which served as the sequencing template. Here immunoSEQ multiplex PCR was the method, and the copy in TCRdb shows in-frame clones only, minus some. The sample has about 64,000 clones, about 43% seen once. Treatment indicated: oral pan-JAK inhibitor, 5-10 mg twice daily. V usage is TRBV29-1 and J usage is TRBJ2-7, with no clear D. The TCR sequence derives from a human donor with alopecia areata. This sample comprised CD8+ T cells sorted from blood, obtained at roughly week 36, from a patient treated with tofacitinib. This CDR3 reads CSVHLTTSYEQYF. In DNA, the CDR3 is TGCAGCGTTCATTTAACCACAAGCTACGAGCAGTACTTC.